The 25 T cell receptor beta chains reported below all come from one sample, sequenced in a study of graft-versus-host responses after intestinal transplantation. Sequenced by immunoSEQ multiplex PCR; TCRdb stores in-frame clones only, minus some. The table records about 4,900 clones, over 25% of them present only once. Co-plating was performed using about 200,000 CFSE-labeled responder cells and about 200,000 irradiated, violet-dye-labeled stimulator cells. Sample: alloreactive CD8+ T cells from a mixed lymphocyte reaction culture, taken before intestinal transplant. Subset reported: CFSE-low proliferating T cells sorted from approximately six-day pre-transplant mixed lymphocyte reaction (GvH or HvG direction). These receptors all come from a human patient who received an intestinal transplant.

This clone is deemed medium-sized (0.01 to 0.1%). The V and J genes are TRBV5-5 and TRBJ2-3; D possibly matches TRBD1 or TRBD2 (5 bases each). There are 15 residues in the CDR3. Germline V gene sequence: CDR1 SGHKS, CDR2 YYEKEE (reference sequence). Trimming removed 0 bases from V and 7 bases from J, with 15 bases in between. The CDR3 region is CASSLEGPSRNTQYF. CDR3 nucleotides: TGTGCCAGCAGCTTGGAGGGACCCAGTAGAAATACGCAGTATTTT.

This clone was counted a few times. The J gene is TRBJ2-5, the V gene TRBV30, with no clear D. The ends were cut back, 4 bases at V and 0 bases at J, with 15 bases in the middle. Germline CDR1 and CDR2: GTSNPN and SVGIG (reference sequence). This CDR3 comprises 15 residues. The CDR3 protein is CAWTPTTSYQETQYF. The CDR3 DNA is TGTGCCTGGACCCCAACGACTTCGTACCAAGAGACCCAGTACTTC.

This chain uses TRBV7-9 with TRBJ1-2; D gene unclear. Germline V gene sequence: CDR1 SEHNR, CDR2 FQNEAQ (reference sequence). The V gene lost 5 bases and the J gene lost 8 bases, with 18 bases spanning the gap. The CDR3 contains 14 residues. The CDR3, as DNA: TGTGCCAGCAGCCCCGGACCGGGTGAGGAGGGCTACACCTTC. Translating gives CASSPGPGEEGYTF.

This clone ranks as large. This chain joins TRBV19 and TRBJ1-5, with D unresolved. The germline gives CDR1 LNHDA, CDR2 SQIVND (reference sequence). V lost 4 bases and J 0 bases, leaving 16 bases between the germline ends. The CDR3 has 17 residues. CDR3 amino acids: CASSTGSAVYSNQPQHF. The CDR3 DNA is TGTGCCAGTAGTACTGGTAGCGCAGTGTATAGCAATCAGCCCCAGCATTTT.

This clone showed up just a few times. V gene TRBV28 combines with J gene TRBJ2-3, with no clear D. The CDR3 contains 11 residues. Trimming pared 7 bases from V and 4 bases from J, leaving 6 bases between. The V gene's germline CDR1 is MDHEN and CDR2 SYDVKM. For the CDR3, the DNA is TGTGCCAGCACCACGTCAGATACGCAGTATTTT. It yields the protein CASTTSDTQYF.

The chain employs TRBV19 and TRBJ2-7; D is unclear. Trimming cost V 3 bases and J 4 bases, with 13 bases left between them. This CDR3 has 14 amino acids. The V gene's germline CDR1 is LNHDA and CDR2 SQIVND (reference sequence). The DNA of the CDR3 is TGTGCCAGTAGTATCTACGAAAACCAATACGAGCAGTACTTC. It is translated as CASSIYENQYEQYF.

This clone has a handful of counts. The V and J genes are TRBV2 and TRBJ2-1; D ambiguous. V gave up 5 bases and J gave up 6 bases, with 11 bases separating them. The germline V gene encodes CDR1 SNHLY and CDR2 FYNNEI. The CDR3 extends over 13 amino acids. The CDR3 protein is CASSLSPGNEQFF. CDR3 DNA sequence: TGTGCCAGCAGTTTGTCGCCCGGCAATGAGCAGTTCTTC.

The chain uses TRBV12-5 and TRBJ2-1; 7 nucleotides line up with TRBD2. Trimming took 3 bases from V and 9 from J; bases not matched to a gene: 14. The CDR3 is made up of 16 amino acids. Germline CDR1 and CDR2: LGHNT and FRNRAP. Here the CDR3 DNA reads TGTGCTAGTGGTTTCGGAGCGGGATATAGTATCGGTGAGCAGTTCTTC. This gives the protein CASGFGAGYSIGEQFF.

On this clone itself: A much larger clone lies a single base off, so this may be a read error. This sequence joins TRBV4-2 and TRBJ2-7, with D hard to call. Germline V gene data show CDR1 as LGHNA and CDR2 as YNFKEQ. The CDR3 consists of 12 residues. CDR3 residues: CASSQPNYVQYF. The CDR3 bases are TGTGCCAGCAGCCAACCCAATTACGTGCAGTACTTC.

The V gene is TRBV23-1, the J gene TRBJ2-3; TRBD1 matches at 9 bases. Being an ORF, TRBV23-1 has a function that is uncertain. J was trimmed by 0 bases and V by 3 bases; bases with no gene match: 7. The CDR3 has 17 residues. The CDR3, as DNA: TGCGCCAGCAGTCACCCGGGACAGGGAACTAGCACAGATACGCAGTATTTT. It specifies CASSHPGQGTSTDTQYF.

The gene calls are TRBV7-2 and TRBJ2-1; TRBD2 aligns across 11 bases. J lost 8 bases, V lost 6 bases, and 21 bases had no gene match. The CDR3 loop spans 19 amino acids. Germline CDR1 is SGHTA and CDR2 is FQGNSA. The CDR3 nucleotides read TGTGCCAGCAGAGAACAGTGGGGGACTAGCGGAGCCCTTATCGATGAGCAGTTCTTC. This translates into CASREQWGTSGALIDEQFF.

This clone rates as medium-sized. CDR3 residues: CASSLQLTSGVSSYNEQFF. Written as DNA, the CDR3 is TGTGCCAGCAGTTTACAACTCACTAGCGGGGTTAGCTCCTACAATGAGCAGTTCTTC. V and J are TRBV27 and TRBJ2-1; the match to TRBD2 covers 10 bases. V lost 2 bases and J lost 0; bases outside the gene matches: 10. The length of the CDR3 is 19 residues. In germline, CDR1 is MNHEY, CDR2 SMNVEV (reference sequence).

This clone was seen only a few times. V gene TRBV4-2 combines with J gene TRBJ2-7; D may be TRBD2 (6 bases). The CDR3 extends over 15 amino acids. V dropped 3 bases and J dropped 0 bases, with 12 bases sitting between them. In germline, CDR1 is LGHNA, CDR2 YNFKEQ. The CDR3 spells CASSQYGGDSYEQYF. In DNA form, the CDR3 reads TGTGCCAGCAGCCAGTACGGAGGGGACTCCTACGAGCAGTACTTC.

The gene calls are TRBV5-1 and TRBJ2-3; 12 bases agree with TRBD1. The V gene end was trimmed by 3 bases and the J gene end by 2 bases; junction bases not matched to a gene: 4. Looked up from germline, CDR1 is SGHRS and CDR2 is YFSETQ. The CDR3 is 16 residues long. This CDR3 reads CASSSGQGASTDTQYF. The CDR3 DNA reads TGCGCCAGCAGCTCGGGACAGGGGGCCTCCACAGATACGCAGTATTTT.

This clone has just a few counts. The rearrangement links TRBV7-7 to TRBJ2-7; D is uncertain. The CDR3 spans 14 residues. CDR1 is SSHAT and CDR2 is FNYEAQ in the germline V gene (reference sequence). V was clipped by 4 bases and J by 3 bases, with 13 bases between them. The CDR3 region is CASSYAGPSYEQYF. The CDR3 DNA is TGTGCCAGCAGCTACGCCGGGCCCAGCTACGAGCAGTACTTC.

The rearrangement uses TRBV11-2 and TRBJ2-1, with TRBD2 matching over 12 bases. This CDR3 has 15 residues. J lost 8 bases, V lost 1 base, and 3 bases had no gene match. Germline V gene lookup returns CDR1 SGHAT and CDR2 FQNNGV. CDR3 nucleotide sequence: TGTGCCAGCAGCTTAGTCCTAGCGGGAGGGTATGAGCAGTTCTTC. Amino acid sequence: CASSLVLAGGYEQFF.

This chain connects TRBV4-2 to TRBJ2-5, with TRBD2 matching 7 bases. J gave up 3 bases and V 1 base, and 2 bases lay outside the gene matches. From germline, CDR1 is LGHNA and CDR2 YNFKEQ. CDR3 length: 14 amino acids. CDR3 loop: CASSQASGKETQYF. CDR3 nucleotide sequence: TGTGCCAGCAGCCAAGCCAGCGGGAAAGAGACCCAGTACTTC.

This clone was seen only a few times. The chain joins TRBV11-2 to TRBJ1-4; D perhaps matches TRBD1 (6 bases). There are 12 residues in the CDR3. CDR1 SGHAT and CDR2 FQNNGV come from the germline V gene. V was pared by 4 bases and J by 7 bases, with 7 bases between. The DNA for the CDR3 is TGTGCCAGCAGCTCGGACAGTGAAAAACTGTTTTTT. As protein: CASSSDSEKLFF.

V gene TRBV11-3 combines with J gene TRBJ1-1, with 8 bases matching TRBD1. Germline V gene sequence: CDR1 SGHNT, CDR2 YENEEA. V lost 1 base to trimming and J lost 5 bases; unmatched junction nucleotides: 9. CDR3 size: 16 residues. The CDR3 region has the DNA TGTGCCAGCAGCTTAGGGGCAGGGGGCTTAGAAACTGAAGCTTTCTTT. This translates into CASSLGAGGLETEAFF. Full variable domain (remainder filled in from reference TRBV11-3 and TRBJ1-1): EAGVVQSPRYKIIEKKQPVAFWCNPISGHNTLYWYLQNLGQGPELLIRYENEEAVDDSQLPKDRFSAERLKGVDSTLKIQPAELGDSAVYLCASSLGAGGLETEAFFGQGTRLTVV.

This rearrangement joins TRBV28 to TRBJ1-2, with D possibly matching TRBD1 (5 bases). V lost 4 bases to trimming and J lost 0 bases, with 12 bases between them. The CDR3 extends over 15 amino acids. In germline, CDR1 is MDHEN, CDR2 SYDVKM. The CDR3 spells CASSSTEEANYGYTF. In DNA, the CDR3 is TGTGCCAGCAGTTCGACAGAAGAGGCTAACTATGGCTACACCTTC.

This chain connects TRBV11-2 to TRBJ2-7; TRBD2 matches at 12 bases. CDR3 length: 16 amino acids. J lost 3 bases, V lost 4 bases, and 7 bases had no gene match. Germline CDR1 reads SGHAT; CDR2 reads FQNNGV. CDR3 nucleotide sequence: TGTGCCAGCAGCTCAGGACTAGCGGGAATATACTACGAGCAGTACTTC. It translates to CASSSGLAGIYYEQYF.

With regard to this clone: Mismatch with germline at one junction end may stem from a read error. V usage is TRBV5-1 and J usage is TRBJ2-7; D unresolved. Germline CDR1 reads SGHRS; CDR2 reads YFSETQ. The CDR3 has 15 residues. This chain's CDR3 is CASSLGWAAGNEQYF. CDR3 coding DNA: TGTGCCAGCAGCTTGGGGTGGGCTGCTGGGAACGAGCAGTACTTC.

This sequence joins TRBV29-1 and TRBJ2-7; no clear D gene. Germline V gene lookup returns CDR1 SQVTM and CDR2 ANQGSEA. The V gene lost 4 bases and the J gene lost 2 bases, with 12 bases spanning the gap. This CDR3 has 13 residues. The DNA for the CDR3 is TGCAGCGTTGTTCTAGTCGGGCCCTACGAGCAGTACTTC. This encodes CSVVLVGPYEQYF.

This clone appeared a few times. This chain connects TRBV7-6 to TRBJ2-7; D is possibly TRBD2 (5 bases). The germline V and J ends were trimmed by 5 bases and 3 bases, with 5 bases remaining between them. CDR1 is SGHVS, CDR2 FNYEAQ, per germline. The CDR3 length is 11 residues. This chain's CDR3 is CASSTSYEQYF. In DNA form, the CDR3 reads TGTGCCAGCAGCACTAGCTACGAGCAGTACTTC.

The sample holds a few counts of this clone. One junction end disagrees with the germline gene, perhaps due to a read error. The chain has TRBV4-1 and TRBJ2-1, with D unresolved. The length of the CDR3 is 12 residues. Germline CDR1 MGHRA, CDR2 YSYEKL. CDR3 amino acids: CASSQGYNEQFF. Written as DNA, the CDR3 is TGTGCCAGCAGCCAAGGGTACAATGAGCAGTTCTTC.